This T cell receptor (beta chain) derives from a study of cytomegalovirus exposure and HLA in healthy donors (TCRdb year 2017). Background for the entire study: According to an earlier analysis of a few hundred of the donors, about 179 million T cells yielded some 120 million unique TCR beta sequences and more than 250 Gb of sequence data. Roughly 300 gigabases of sequencing data and tens of millions of unique TCR sequences were included in an early release covering roughly 600 HLA-typed donors. The genetic ancestry cluster associated with self-reported Caucasian donors included 70% to 85% of the roughly 400 genotyped donors. The aim of the study was to test whether cataloging public T cell receptors could identify signatures of past pathogen exposure. The study profiled the T cell repertoires of around 700 subjects by immunosequencing and related them to cytomegalovirus serostatus. In addition to the first cohort of hundreds of subjects, a separate validation cohort of 100 to 150 different subjects was used. To predict cytomegalovirus infection status, the study combined high-throughput TCR immunosequencing, statistical association of individual TCRs with disease status, and machine learning. A later analysis re-examined previously published TCR beta repertoires from more than 550 donors and added high-resolution HLA genotyping to investigate patterns of TCR occurrence. Rather than drawing on any new phenotypic data, the later analysis identified candidate immune exposures from TCR beta sequences and the way those sequences occurred across donors. An earlier analysis of 587 of the donors used high-throughput TCR beta sequencing to judge whether each TCR beta V gene segment behaved as functional or pseudogenic. Donor age, sex, ethnicity and CMV serostatus were compiled alongside the repertoire data. In a later genetic analysis, genome-wide SNP genotypes for about 65% of the roughly 700 donors were used, and that subset was treated as a discovery cohort. All discovery cohort repertoires had been generated using a single sequencing platform. HLA typing covered class I and class II loci at four-digit resolution. Typing coverage varied by locus: about 629-630 donors for A, B, C, DRB1 and DQB1; about 520 for DQA1; 600 to 610 for DPA1; under 490 for DPB1. Because of strong linkage in the cohort, four or five DR-DQ haplotypes were treated as single units for association and clustering. On average, 235,054 unique TCR beta nucleotide sequences were sequenced per donor among about 400 genotyped donors of the cohort, with 15% to 20% of those sequences being non-productive. What the work shows at the level of the full study, not this receptor alone: According to a later analysis, most CMV-associated TCR beta chains appeared to be HLA-restricted, and the HLA associations seemed to be driven largely by CMV exposure. In a later analysis, TCR association rates were found to vary across HLA loci, with the most associated TCRs seen for DRB1 alleles and the fewest for HLA-C alleles. Correlated functional status among segregating V segments might be attributable to linkage disequilibrium, but an unknown experimental factor could not be ruled out. In a later analysis, HLA-associated TCR beta chains were found to be more clonally expanded and to have lower generation probabilities than equally common non-associated chains. The study gave a list of 150 to 200 TCR beta chains associated with cytomegalovirus. Only TCR beta chains were sequenced in this cohort, and the absence of alpha or paired-chain data limited detectable features. A later analysis reported that several top co-occurrence clusters appeared linked to parvovirus B19, influenza, CMV and Epstein-Barr virus. A few of the identified cytomegalovirus-associated TCR beta chains were confirmed in vitro to be specific for cytomegalovirus antigens. Most TCR sequences were observed very rarely across donors, whereas some public TCRs were present in many individuals. The earlier analysis of 587 of the donors excluded around 17 rarely observed V segments, including chromosome 9 orphons, because counts were too low. The authors suggested that the approach could potentially be extended to other disease states and immunological phenotypes. For the cohort, immune exposure information was limited to CMV serostatus. In an earlier analysis of some 550 of the donors, most TCR beta V segments were observed in productive rearrangements about 90% or about 30% of the time, broadly matching IMGT annotations. In a later genetic analysis, fewer N-insertions in productive TCRs were reported among donors in an Asian-associated ancestry cluster than the roughly 640-donor mean. Presence/absence analyses assumed roughly uniform sequencing depth across donors, an assumption that may not hold. Specific HLA alleles were associated with more than 15,000 TCR beta sequences at a false discovery rate of 0.05 in a later analysis. The sequencing pipeline was judged likely to have produced a cluster of highly shared sequence variants as a technical artifact. The classifier was reported to diagnose cytomegalovirus status with high specificity and sensitivity in both the original cohort and the validation cohort. Some IMGT-functional V segments, including TRBV6-2 and TRBV6-3, could not be told apart with the 87-base-pair reads, so those segments were excluded. A further reported finding was that TCR beta sequences accurately predicted the HLA-A and HLA-B alleles for most subjects in the first cohort. When HLA alleles, especially DR and DQ, strongly co-occurred, attributing TCR associations to individual alleles was difficult. HLA typing was unavailable for some donors at each locus, so association tests used only the typed subset. V-gene and J-gene trimming of TCR beta chains was associated with a missense DCLRE1C variant in a later genetic analysis, and the association was replicated in an independent cohort.

About this clone itself: Its specific antigen is unknown. Within one base of it there is no much larger clone, and no base qualities were kept.

Preparation of the library involved the immunoSEQ multiplex PCR assay. The multiplex PCR relied on a mix of 60 forward primers for TCR Vbeta segments and 13 reverse primers for TCR Jbeta segments. A multiplex PCR assay on genomic DNA amplified the CDR3 region of rearranged TCR beta genes. The amplified TCR beta libraries were sequenced on the Illumina HiSeq System as 87-base-pair reads. As for how the authors treated the data: Across the 600 to 700 repertoires, a later analysis counted tens of millions of unique TCR beta chains, around 11 million of which were shared by at least two donors. To remove PCR and sequencing errors, raw reads were error-corrected and collapsed into unique sequences using a nearest-neighbor algorithm that merged closely related sequences. To assign V, D and J gene segments, CDR3 sequences were aligned to IMGT reference sequences. For a sequence to be retained, a match of at least six nucleotides to both a V gene segment and a J gene segment was required. A rearrangement was called productive if the CDR3 had no stop codons and remained in frame with V and J, and every other rearrangement was called non-productive. CDR3 was defined by IMGT convention, running from the second conserved V-encoded cysteine to the conserved J-encoded phenylalanine. The earlier analysis of a few hundred of the donors excluded sequences that lacked an unambiguous match to a single V gene segment. An earlier analysis of 587 of the donors called V segments functional above 56.7% productive rearrangements and segregating when the between-donor standard deviation exceeded 5%. A statistical classification framework was built for diagnosing cytomegalovirus status from the catalog of TCR beta chain sequences. In a later analysis, TCR nucleotide sequences were compared against IMGT/GENE-DB human TR gene sequences so that V and J genes could be assigned. A later analysis assigned CDR3 sequences and most-parsimonious VDJ recombination scenarios with the TCRdist pipeline. In a later analysis, every TCR beta chain was defined by the combination of its CDR3 amino acid sequence and its V-gene family, and reads without a unique V-gene family were dropped. A later analysis removed over 500 highly shared, low-generation-probability nucleotide sequences to deal with suspected cross-contamination and a sequencing artifact. In a later analysis, a clonal expansion index for each public chain was calculated from normalized within-repertoire ranks of inferred template counts. A later analysis computed generation probabilities with a VDJ recombination model fitted to out-of-frame rearrangements, and checked the results against IGoR. Hypergeometric tests were used in a later analysis to score TCR-TCR, TCR-HLA and TCR-CMV co-occurrence, with a repertoire-size bias correction applied to the TCR pairs. A later analysis estimated false discovery rates by permuting HLA or CMV assignments 20 times. A later analysis grouped co-occurring TCRs with DBSCAN, adding TCRdist sequence similarity when clustering within HLA-allele-positive subsets. Repertoires with fewer than 30,000 or more than 120,000 public chains, plus five repertoires with anomalous nucleotide sharing, were excluded from co-occurrence clustering. The clones in this table, taken by TCRdb from immuneACCESS, are in-frame only. Not every clone is retained; where verified, under half of the shortfall comes from an unresolved V gene, and the cause of the rest is unknown. From that table come the V and J calls and clone size; the DNA was used to work out D and trimming. Here the sample has around 150,000 clones; approximately 70% occur a single time. The top ten clonotypes cover approximately 7.1% of the sample.

The cohort was made up of 666 healthy bone marrow donors. All cohort members were sampled while nominally healthy, although unrecorded immune exposures were likely present. The donor was CMV seropositive and was included in the group of 250 to 350 seropositive cohort members. Each donor provided a peripheral blood sample, and peripheral blood mononuclear cells were used for TCR beta sequencing. The Qiagen DNeasy Blood Extraction Kit was used to extract genomic DNA from the blood cell samples. The germline ends are 15 bases apart after V is trimmed by 6 bases and J by 1 base. From a lookup of the germline V gene, CDR1 and CDR2 are LGHNT and FRNRAP. Spanning cysteine to phenylalanine, the CDR3 consists of 15 amino acids. Solely the CDR3 DNA is kept, with 45 bases framed from the first base.

Material for sequencing was PBMCs. This clonotype was obtained from a man aged 40-50 years in good health and CMV-seropositive. The chain employs TRBV12-5 and TRBJ2-5; possibly the D gene is TRBD2, per 6 matching bases. In nucleotides, the sequence is TGTGCTAGTGGCCCGGGGACTGCCAGCCAAGAGACCCAGTACTTC. Translated, this is CASGPGTASQETQYF.